This entry lists 12 T cell receptor beta chains sequenced from one sample in a study of blood T cells in healthy people across ages. A second about 6 to 11 cycle PCR used barcoded and J-beta primers. One entry per CDR3 protein results from TCRdb running MiXCR on the 5' RACE reads. The table lists some 670,000 distinct CDR3 sequences, roughly half of them singletons. The sequencing input was blood. All receptors come from a woman of 80 years or more in good health.

The J gene is TRBJ1-2, the V gene TRBV20-1, with no clear D. Germline CDR1 reads DFQATT; CDR2 reads SNEGSKA (reference sequence). V lost 0 bases and J 4 bases, leaving 12 bases between the germline ends. CDR3 length equals 14 residues. In DNA form, the CDR3 reads TGCAGTGCTAGAGATCTTACAAGCAGCTATGGCTACACCTTC. Its protein is CSARDLTSSYGYTF.

V and J are TRBV20-1 and TRBJ2-4, with 8 bases identical to TRBD2. Germline CDR1 and CDR2: DFQATT and SNEGSKA (reference sequence). The length of the CDR3 is 20 residues. Trimming removed 0 bases from V and 0 bases from J; junction bases left unmatched: 16. The CDR3 is CSARESQGPGGGIAKNIQYF. The CDR3 nucleotides are TGCAGTGCTAGAGAAAGCCAGGGGCCGGGAGGGGGGATAGCCAAAAACATTCAGTACTTC.

This clonotype was observed at least ten times. The chain couples TRBV6-2 or TRBV6-3 to TRBJ2-1; D possibly corresponds to TRBD1 (6 bases). Trimming stripped 1 base from V and 6 bases from J, with 16 bases between. This CDR3 has 16 residues. In germline, CDR1 is MNHEY, CDR2 SVGEGT. CDR3 in DNA: TGTGCCAGCAGTTACTACCCCCCGGGACACCCCAATGAGCAGTTCTTC. This encodes CASSYYPPGHPNEQFF.

V gene TRBV7-3 combines with J gene TRBJ2-2; D is perhaps TRBD1 (6 bases). The CDR3 sequence is 17 residues long. Germline values: CDR1 SGHTA, CDR2 FQGTGA. V lost 1 base and J lost 7, with 19 bases in between. The CDR3 reads CASSLSPAGATGGELFF. The CDR3 DNA reads TGTGCCAGCAGCTTAAGTCCGGCAGGGGCAACGGGCGGGGAGCTGTTTTTT.

For the CDR3, the DNA is TGTGCCACCAGGGATCCAGTGGGGTACAATGAGCAGTTCTTC. It is translated as CATRDPVGYNEQFF. The rearrangement joins TRBV24-1 to TRBJ2-1; D is undetermined. Germline-derived CDR1 and CDR2 are KGHDR and SFDVKD. The V and J ends lost 7 bases and 4 bases respectively, with 13 bases between them. CDR3 size: 14 residues.

A word on this clonotype: Being one base from a much bigger clone, this may be a read error. The chain is built from TRBV3-1 and TRBJ2-1; D call uncertain. CDR3 length: 13 residues. Per the germline V gene, CDR1 is LGHDT and CDR2 is YNNKEL (reference sequence). CDR3 nucleotides: TGTGCCTGCAGCCAAGACTGGCTCGGTGAGCAGTTCTTC. This sequence encodes CACSQDWLGEQFF.

Regarding this clonotype: Being one base from a much bigger clone, this may be a read error. The chain recombines TRBV5-1 with TRBJ2-6, with TRBD1 matching over 7 bases. Germline V gene sequence: CDR1 SGHRS, CDR2 YFSETQ. The CDR3 covers 17 residues. CDR3 protein: CASSFGQARAWANFLTF. The CDR3 DNA sequence: TGCGCCAGCAGCTTCGGACAGGCTCGGGCTTGGGCCAACTTCCTGACTTTC. The whole variable domain, remainder taken from reference TRBV5-1 and TRBJ2-6, is KAGVTQTPRYLIKTRGQQVTLSCSPISGHRSVSWYQQTPGQGLQFLFEYFSETQRNKGNFPGRFSGRQFSNSRSEMNVSTLELGDSALYLCASSFGQARAWANFLTFGAGSRLTVL.

This clonotype has just one count. The V call is TRBV12-3 or TRBV12-4, the J call TRBJ2-3; tentatively, D is TRBD1 (6 bases). This CDR3 region has 15 residues. Trimming cost V 2 bases and J 8 bases, with 17 bases left between them. The CDR3 DNA reads as TGTGCCAGCAGTTTACTAGGACAGAGAGCAGTTACGCAGTATTTT. Encoded protein: CASSLLGQRAVTQYF.

For this clonotype: A clone one base away is much larger, so this may be a read error. This sequence joins TRBV29-1 and TRBJ2-2, with D possibly TRBD2 on 6 matching bases. This CDR3 comprises 11 residues. From germline, CDR1 is SQVTM and CDR2 ANQGSEA. The CDR3 sequence: CSVRETGGLFF. DNA of the CDR3: TGCAGCGTTAGAGAAACCGGGGGGCTGTTTTTT.

On this clonotype itself: A read error may explain this, as a much larger clone is one base away. The gene calls are TRBV21-1 and TRBJ2-5; TRBD1, the D gene given by the table, was not confirmed from the DNA. TRBV21-1 is tagged as a pseudogene. This CDR3 spans 16 amino acids. The CDR3 loop is CASSTGTWRGWETQYF. The DNA for the CDR3 is TGTGCCAGCAGCACCGGGACATGGAGAGGTTGGGAGACCCAGTACTTC.

This clonotype has more than one count but fewer than ten. The rearrangement links TRBV21-1 to TRBJ2-4; the table's D call of TRBD1 was not tested on the DNA. TRBV21-1 is recorded as a pseudogene. The CDR3 is 17 amino acids. CDR3 in amino acids: CASSKDRNRGAKNIQYF. Written as DNA, the CDR3 is TGTGCCAGCAGCAAAGATCGGAACAGGGGGGCCAAAAACATTCAGTACTTC.

The chain has TRBV20-1 and TRBJ2-7, with no clear D. The CDR3 loop spans 13 amino acids. Trimming removed 3 bases from V and 7 bases from J, with 16 bases in between. CDR1 and CDR2 from the germline V gene are DFQATT and SNEGSKA (reference sequence). CDR3: CSARGDIGREQYF. CDR3 in DNA: TGCAGTGCTAGGGGTGACATCGGCCGAGAGCAGTACTTC.